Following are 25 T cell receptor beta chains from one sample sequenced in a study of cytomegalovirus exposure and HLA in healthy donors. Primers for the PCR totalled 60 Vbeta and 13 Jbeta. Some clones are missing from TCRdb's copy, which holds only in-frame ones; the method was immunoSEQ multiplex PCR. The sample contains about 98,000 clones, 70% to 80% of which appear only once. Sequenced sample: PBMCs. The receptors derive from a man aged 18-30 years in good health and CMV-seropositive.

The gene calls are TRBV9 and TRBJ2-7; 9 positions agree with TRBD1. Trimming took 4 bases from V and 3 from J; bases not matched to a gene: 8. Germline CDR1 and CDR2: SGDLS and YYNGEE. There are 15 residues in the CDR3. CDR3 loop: CASSLQGAPGYEQYF. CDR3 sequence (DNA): TGTGCCAGCAGCCTACAGGGGGCGCCGGGCTACGAGCAGTACTTC.

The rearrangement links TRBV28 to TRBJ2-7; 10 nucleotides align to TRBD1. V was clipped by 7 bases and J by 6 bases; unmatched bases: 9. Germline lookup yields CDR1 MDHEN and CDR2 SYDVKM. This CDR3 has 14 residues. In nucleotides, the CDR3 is TGTGCCAGCATTGAGCGGGACAGGGGCGGCGAGCAGTACTTC. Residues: CASIERDRGGEQYF.

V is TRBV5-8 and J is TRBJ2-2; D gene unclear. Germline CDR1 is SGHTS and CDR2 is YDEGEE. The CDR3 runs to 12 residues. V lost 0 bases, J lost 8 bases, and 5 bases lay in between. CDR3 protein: CASSLDGGELFF. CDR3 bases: TGTGCCAGCAGCTTGGACGGTGGGGAGCTGTTTTTT.

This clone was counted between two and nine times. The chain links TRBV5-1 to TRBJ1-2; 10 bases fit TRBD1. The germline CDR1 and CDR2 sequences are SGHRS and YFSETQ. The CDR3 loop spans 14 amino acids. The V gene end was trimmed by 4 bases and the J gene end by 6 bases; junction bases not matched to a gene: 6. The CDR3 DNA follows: TGCGCCAGCAGCGCAACCGGGACAGGGGATGGCTACACCTTC. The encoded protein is CASSATGTGDGYTF. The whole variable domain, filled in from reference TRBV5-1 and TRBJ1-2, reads KAGVTQTPRYLIKTRGQQVTLSCSPISGHRSVSWYQQTPGQGLQFLFEYFSETQRNKGNFPGRFSGRQFSNSRSEMNVSTLELGDSALYLCASSATGTGDGYTFGSGTRLTVV.

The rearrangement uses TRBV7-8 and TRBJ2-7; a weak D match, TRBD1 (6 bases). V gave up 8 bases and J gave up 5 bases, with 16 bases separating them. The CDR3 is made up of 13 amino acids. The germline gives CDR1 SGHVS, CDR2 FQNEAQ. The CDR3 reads CASHFGQPNEQYF. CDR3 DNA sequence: TGTGCCAGCCACTTCGGACAGCCCAACGAGCAGTACTTC.

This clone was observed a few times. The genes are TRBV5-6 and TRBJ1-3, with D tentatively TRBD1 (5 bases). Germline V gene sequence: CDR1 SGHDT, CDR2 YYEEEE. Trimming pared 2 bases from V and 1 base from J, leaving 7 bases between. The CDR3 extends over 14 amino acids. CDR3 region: CASSFQGSGNTIYF. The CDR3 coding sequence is TGTGCCAGCAGCTTCCAGGGTTCTGGAAACACCATATATTTT.

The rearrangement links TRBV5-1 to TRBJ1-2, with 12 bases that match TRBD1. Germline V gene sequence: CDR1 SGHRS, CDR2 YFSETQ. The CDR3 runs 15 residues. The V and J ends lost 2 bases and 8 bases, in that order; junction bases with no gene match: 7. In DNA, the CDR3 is TGCGCCAGCAGCTTTGGGGGGACAGGGGGCGAGGGCTACACCTTC. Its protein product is CASSFGGTGGEGYTF.

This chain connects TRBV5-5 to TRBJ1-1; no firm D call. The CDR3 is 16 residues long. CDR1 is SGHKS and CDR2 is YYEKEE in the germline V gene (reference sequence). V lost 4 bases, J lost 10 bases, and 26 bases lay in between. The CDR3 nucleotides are TGTGCCAGCAGCCCCTTGATAACAATCGGTCGCGGAAGAGCTTTCTTT. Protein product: CASSPLITIGRGRAFF.

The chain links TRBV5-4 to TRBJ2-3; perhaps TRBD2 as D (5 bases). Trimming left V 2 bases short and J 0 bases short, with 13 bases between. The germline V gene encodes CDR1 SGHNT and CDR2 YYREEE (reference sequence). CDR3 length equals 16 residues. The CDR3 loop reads CASSLRVERSTDTQYF. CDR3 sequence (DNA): TGTGCCAGCAGCTTACGGGTCGAGCGGAGCACAGATACGCAGTATTTT.

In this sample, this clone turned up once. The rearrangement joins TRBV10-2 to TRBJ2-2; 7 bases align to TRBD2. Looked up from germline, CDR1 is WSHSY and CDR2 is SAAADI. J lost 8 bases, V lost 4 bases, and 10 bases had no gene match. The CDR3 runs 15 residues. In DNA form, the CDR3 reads TGCGCCAGCAGTGGCCAGCGGGGCCGTTCGGGGGAGCTGTTTTTT. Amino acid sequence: CASSGQRGRSGELFF.

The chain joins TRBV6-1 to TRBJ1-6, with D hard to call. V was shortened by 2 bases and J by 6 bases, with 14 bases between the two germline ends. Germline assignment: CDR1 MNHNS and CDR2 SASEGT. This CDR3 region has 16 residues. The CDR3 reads CASSELLSYSNSPLHF. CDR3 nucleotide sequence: TGTGCCAGCAGTGAATTATTGTCCTACAGTAATTCACCCCTCCACTTT.

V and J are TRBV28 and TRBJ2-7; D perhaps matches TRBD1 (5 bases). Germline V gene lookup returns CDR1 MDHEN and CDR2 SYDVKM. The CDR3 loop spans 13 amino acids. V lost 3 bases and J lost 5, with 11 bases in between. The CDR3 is CASSLSLGDEQYF. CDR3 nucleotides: TGTGCCAGCAGTTTGTCATTAGGGGACGAGCAGTACTTC.

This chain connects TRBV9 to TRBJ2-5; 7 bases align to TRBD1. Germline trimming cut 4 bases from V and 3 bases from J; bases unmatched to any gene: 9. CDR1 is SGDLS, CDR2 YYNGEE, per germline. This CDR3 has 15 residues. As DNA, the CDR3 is TGTGCCAGCAGCCCCGGGACAGCTTCTAAAGAGACCCAGTACTTC. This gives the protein CASSPGTASKETQYF.

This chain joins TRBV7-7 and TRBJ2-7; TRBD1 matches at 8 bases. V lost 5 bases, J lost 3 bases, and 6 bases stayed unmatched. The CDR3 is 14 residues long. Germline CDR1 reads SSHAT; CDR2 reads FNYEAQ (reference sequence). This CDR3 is CASSRGQGDYEQYF. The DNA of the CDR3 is TGTGCCAGCAGCAGAGGACAGGGTGACTACGAGCAGTACTTC.

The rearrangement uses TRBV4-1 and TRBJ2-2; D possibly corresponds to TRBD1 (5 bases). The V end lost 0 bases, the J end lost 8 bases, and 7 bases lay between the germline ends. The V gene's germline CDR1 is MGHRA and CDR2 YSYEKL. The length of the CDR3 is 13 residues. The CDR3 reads CASSQDQGGELFF. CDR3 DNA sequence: TGCGCCAGCAGCCAAGATCAGGGAGGGGAGCTGTTTTTT.

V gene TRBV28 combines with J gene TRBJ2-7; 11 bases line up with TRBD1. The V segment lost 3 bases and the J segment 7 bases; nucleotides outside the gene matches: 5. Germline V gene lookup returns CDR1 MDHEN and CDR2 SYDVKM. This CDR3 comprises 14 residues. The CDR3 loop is CASSFGQGAGEQYF. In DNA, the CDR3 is TGTGCCAGCAGTTTCGGACAGGGGGCCGGGGAGCAGTACTTC.

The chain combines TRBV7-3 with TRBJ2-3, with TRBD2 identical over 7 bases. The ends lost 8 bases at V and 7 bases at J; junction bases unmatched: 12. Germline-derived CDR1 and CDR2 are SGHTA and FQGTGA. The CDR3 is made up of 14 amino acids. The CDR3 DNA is TGTGCCAGCTCCGACGGGGGGACCCTACATACGCAGTATTTT. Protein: CASSDGGTLHTQYF.

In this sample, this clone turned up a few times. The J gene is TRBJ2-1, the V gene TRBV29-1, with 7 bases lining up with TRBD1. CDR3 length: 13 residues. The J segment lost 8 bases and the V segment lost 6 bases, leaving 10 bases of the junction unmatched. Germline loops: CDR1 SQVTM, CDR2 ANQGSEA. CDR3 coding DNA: TGCAGCGTGGCCCCTGGACAGGTAGATGAGCAGTTCTTC. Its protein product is CSVAPGQVDEQFF.

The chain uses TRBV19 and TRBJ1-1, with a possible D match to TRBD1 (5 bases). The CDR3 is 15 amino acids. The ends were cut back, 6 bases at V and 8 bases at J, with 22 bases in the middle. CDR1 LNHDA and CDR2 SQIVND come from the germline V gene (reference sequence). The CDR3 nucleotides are TGTGCCAGTAGCTCATTCCCTACGGGACTGGACGAAGCTTTCTTT. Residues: CASSSFPTGLDEAFF.

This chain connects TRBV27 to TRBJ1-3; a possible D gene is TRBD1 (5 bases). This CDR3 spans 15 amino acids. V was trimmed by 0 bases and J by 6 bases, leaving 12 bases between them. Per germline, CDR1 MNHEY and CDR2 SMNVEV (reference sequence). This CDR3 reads CASSLSGGGINTIYF. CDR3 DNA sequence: TGTGCCAGCAGTTTATCGGGGGGTGGAATAAACACCATATATTTT.

CDR3 DNA sequence: TGTGCCAGCAGTGACGGGTATAGCAATCAGCCCCAGCATTTT. Encoded protein: CASSDGYSNQPQHF. The V gene is TRBV6-5, the J gene TRBJ1-5; D is unclear. Trimming took 5 bases from V and 0 from J, leaving 8 bases between them. CDR3 length: 14 residues. Looked up from germline, CDR1 is MNHEY and CDR2 is SVGAGI.

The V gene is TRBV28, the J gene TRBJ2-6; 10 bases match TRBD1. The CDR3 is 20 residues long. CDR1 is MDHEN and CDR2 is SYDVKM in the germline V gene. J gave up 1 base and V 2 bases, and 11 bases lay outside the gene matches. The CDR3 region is CASSLPPRDRGRSGANVLTF. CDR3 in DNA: TGTGCCAGCAGTTTACCACCCAGGGACAGGGGAAGATCTGGGGCCAACGTCCTGACTTTC.

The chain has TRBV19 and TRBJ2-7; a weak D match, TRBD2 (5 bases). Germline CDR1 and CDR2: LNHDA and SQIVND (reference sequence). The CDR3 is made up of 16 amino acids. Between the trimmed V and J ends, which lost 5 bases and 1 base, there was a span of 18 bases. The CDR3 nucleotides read TGTGCCAGTAGTTCCCGCCCTGGACTGAAGTCCTACGAGCAGTACTTC. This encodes CASSSRPGLKSYEQYF. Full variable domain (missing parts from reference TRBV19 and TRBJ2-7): DGGITQSPKYLFRKEGQNVTLSCEQNLNHDAMYWYRQDPGQGLRLIYYSQIVNDFQKGDIAEGYSVSREKKESFPLTVTSAQKNPTAFYLCASSSRPGLKSYEQYFGPGTRLTVT.

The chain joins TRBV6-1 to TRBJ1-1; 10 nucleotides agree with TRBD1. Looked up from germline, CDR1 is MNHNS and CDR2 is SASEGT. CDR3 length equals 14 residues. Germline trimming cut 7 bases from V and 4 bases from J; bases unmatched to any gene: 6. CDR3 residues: CASTTDRGTTEAFF. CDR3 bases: TGTGCCAGCACCACGGACAGGGGGACCACTGAAGCTTTCTTT.

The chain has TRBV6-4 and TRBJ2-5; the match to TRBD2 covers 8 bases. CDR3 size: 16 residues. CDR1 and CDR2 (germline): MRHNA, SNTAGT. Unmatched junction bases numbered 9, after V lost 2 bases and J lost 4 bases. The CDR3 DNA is TGTGCCAGCAGTGACCGGGGGGGAGAGTTCCCAGAGACCCAGTACTTC. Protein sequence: CASSDRGGEFPETQYF.